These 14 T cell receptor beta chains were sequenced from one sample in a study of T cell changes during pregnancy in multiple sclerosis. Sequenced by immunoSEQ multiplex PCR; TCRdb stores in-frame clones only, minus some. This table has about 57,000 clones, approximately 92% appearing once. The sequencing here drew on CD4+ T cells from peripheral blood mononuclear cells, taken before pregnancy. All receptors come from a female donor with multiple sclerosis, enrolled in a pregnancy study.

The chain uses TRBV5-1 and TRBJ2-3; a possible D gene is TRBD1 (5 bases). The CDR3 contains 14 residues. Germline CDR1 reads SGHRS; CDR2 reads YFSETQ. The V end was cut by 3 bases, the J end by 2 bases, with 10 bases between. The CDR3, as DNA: TGCGCCAGCAGCTCACGACAGATCACAGATACGCAGTATTTT. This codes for CASSSRQITDTQYF.

The DNA of the CDR3 is TGTGCCAGTAGTACCAGGATACTCTACGAGCAGTACTTC. Its translation: CASSTRILYEQYF. The chain joins TRBV19 to TRBJ2-7, with D unresolved. The V gene's germline CDR1 is LNHDA and CDR2 SQIVND (reference sequence). This CDR3 is 13 amino acids long. With 4 bases removed from V and 3 bases from J, the gap between germline ends came to 10 bases.

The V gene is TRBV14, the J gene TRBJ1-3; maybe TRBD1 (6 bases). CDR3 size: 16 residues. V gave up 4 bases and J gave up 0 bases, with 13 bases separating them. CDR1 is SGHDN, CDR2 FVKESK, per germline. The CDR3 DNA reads TGTGCCAGCAGCCCGCCGACAGGACGCTCTGGAAACACCATATATTTT. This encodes CASSPPTGRSGNTIYF.

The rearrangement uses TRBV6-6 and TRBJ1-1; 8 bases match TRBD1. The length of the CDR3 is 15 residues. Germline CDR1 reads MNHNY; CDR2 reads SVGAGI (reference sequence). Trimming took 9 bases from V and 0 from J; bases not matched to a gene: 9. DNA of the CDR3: TGTGCCAGTCTTCAGGGGGCTTCTTTGAACACTGAAGCTTTCTTT. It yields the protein CASLQGASLNTEAFF.

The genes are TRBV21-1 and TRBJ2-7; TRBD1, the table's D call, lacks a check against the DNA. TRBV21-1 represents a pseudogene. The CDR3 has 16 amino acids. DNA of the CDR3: TGTGCCAGCAGCAAAGCTAGGGGACAGTCTAACTACGAGCAGTACTTC. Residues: CASSKARGQSNYEQYF.

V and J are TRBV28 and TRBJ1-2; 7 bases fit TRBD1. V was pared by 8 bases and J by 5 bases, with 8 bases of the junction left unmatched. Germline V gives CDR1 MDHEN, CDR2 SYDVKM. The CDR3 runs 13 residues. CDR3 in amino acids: CASRPTGPYGYTF. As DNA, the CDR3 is TGTGCCAGCCGACCGACAGGGCCTTATGGCTACACCTTC.

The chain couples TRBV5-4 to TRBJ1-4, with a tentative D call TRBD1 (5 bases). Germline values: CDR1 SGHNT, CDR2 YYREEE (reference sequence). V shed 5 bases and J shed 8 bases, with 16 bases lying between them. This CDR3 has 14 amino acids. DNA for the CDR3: TGTGCCAGCAGTCCAGGGATTAGGAACGAAAAACTGTTTTTT. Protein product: CASSPGIRNEKLFF.

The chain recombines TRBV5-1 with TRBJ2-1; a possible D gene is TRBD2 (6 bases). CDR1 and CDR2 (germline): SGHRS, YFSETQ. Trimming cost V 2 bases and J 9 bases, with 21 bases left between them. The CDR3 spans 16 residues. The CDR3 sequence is CASSFSTRRANGEQFF. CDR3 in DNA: TGCGCCAGCAGCTTCTCGACTAGACGGGCGAACGGTGAGCAGTTCTTC. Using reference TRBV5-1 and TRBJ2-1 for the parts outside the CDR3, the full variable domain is KAGVTQTPRYLIKTRGQQVTLSCSPISGHRSVSWYQQTPGQGLQFLFEYFSETQRNKGNFPGRFSGRQFSNSRSEMNVSTLELGDSALYLCASSFSTRRANGEQFFGPGTRLTVL.

The CDR3 region has the DNA TGTGCCAGCAGCTTAGGGCATTTGGGCAATCAGCCCCAGCATTTT. Protein product: CASSLGHLGNQPQHF. The chain uses TRBV7-2 and TRBJ1-5; no clear D gene. The CDR3 consists of 15 residues. With 1 base removed from V and 2 bases from J, the gap between germline ends came to 9 bases. The germline V gene has CDR1 SGHTA and CDR2 FQGNSA.

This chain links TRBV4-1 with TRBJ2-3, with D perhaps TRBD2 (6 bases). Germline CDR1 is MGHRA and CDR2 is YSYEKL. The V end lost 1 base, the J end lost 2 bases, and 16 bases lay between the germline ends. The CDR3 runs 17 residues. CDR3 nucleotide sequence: TGCGCCAGCAGCCAAGCGTTCCGGGTGGACTACACAGATACGCAGTATTTT. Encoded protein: CASSQAFRVDYTDTQYF.

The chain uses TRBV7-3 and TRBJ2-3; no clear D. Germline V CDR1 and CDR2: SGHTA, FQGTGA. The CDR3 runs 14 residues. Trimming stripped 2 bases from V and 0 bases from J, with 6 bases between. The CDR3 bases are TGTGCCAGCAGCTTACGAGCAAGCACAGATACGCAGTATTTT. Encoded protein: CASSLRASTDTQYF.

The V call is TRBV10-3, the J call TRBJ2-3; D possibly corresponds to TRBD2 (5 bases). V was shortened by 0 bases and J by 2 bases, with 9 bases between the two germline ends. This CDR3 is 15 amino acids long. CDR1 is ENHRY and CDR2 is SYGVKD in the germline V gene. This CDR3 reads CAISESLSVTDTQYF. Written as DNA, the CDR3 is TGTGCCATCAGTGAGTCCCTTAGCGTCACAGATACGCAGTATTTT.

The CDR3 sequence is CASSYYRGNNEQFF. CDR3 nucleotide sequence: TGTGCCAGCAGTTATTACCGGGGGAACAATGAGCAGTTCTTC. This sequence joins TRBV6-5 and TRBJ2-1, with D possibly being TRBD2 (6 bases). Germline V CDR1 and CDR2: MNHEY, SVGAGI. V gave up 3 bases and J gave up 5 bases, with 11 bases separating them. The CDR3 length is 14 residues.

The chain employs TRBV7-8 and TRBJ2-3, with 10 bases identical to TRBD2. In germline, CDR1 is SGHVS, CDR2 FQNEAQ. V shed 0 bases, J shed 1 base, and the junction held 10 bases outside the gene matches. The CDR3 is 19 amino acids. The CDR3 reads CASSLAWLAGDRRTDTQYF. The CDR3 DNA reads TGTGCCAGCAGCTTAGCGTGGCTAGCGGGAGACCGACGCACAGATACGCAGTATTTT.